This T cell receptor beta chain was obtained from a study of CD8+ T cells in alopecia areata. Study context: Percent affected scalp area, the SALT score, rated treated patients' severity.

Germline-derived CDR1 and CDR2 are SGHDT and YYEEEE. The length of the CDR3 is 14 residues. Trimming took off 0 bases at V and 7 bases at J, with 10 bases between the two ends. Study conclusions and caveats: Lesional scalp, especially alopecia totalis/universalis, showed higher clonality than normal scalp.

A word on this clone: Antigen specificity is unknown.

It was cDNA, reverse transcribed from extracted RNA, that served as the sequencing template. Measured with immunoSEQ multiplex PCR; TCRdb has only the in-frame clones, and not every one. The sample records more than 130,000 clones, roughly 80% being singletons. The treatment: oral pan-JAK inhibitor, 5-10 mg twice daily. Researchers gathered lesional scalp punch biopsies and peripheral blood from patients with alopecia areata. Sequencing was performed on CD8+ T cells sorted from blood, taken at week 4, from a patient treated with tofacitinib. The sequence came from a human donor with alopecia areata. This chain links TRBV5-6 with TRBJ1-4; D is undetermined. This CDR3 reads CASSLVADLEKLFF. CDR3 nucleotide sequence: TGTGCCAGCAGCTTGGTGGCCGACCTTGAAAAACTGTTTTTT.